What follows are 9 T cell receptor beta chains derived from one specimen sequenced in a study of blood T cell repertoires in COVID-19. TCRdb keeps only in-frame clones here, not all; method: immunoSEQ multiplex PCR. The table records some 140,000 clones, about four fifths of them present only once. The sample comprised peripheral blood. The source is an elderly woman with acute or convalescent COVID-19.

This rearrangement joins TRBV7-9 to TRBJ2-1; D may be TRBD2 (6 bases). V lost 1 base, J lost 7 bases, and 14 bases lay in between. The CDR3 has 15 residues. Germline V lookup: CDR1 SEHNR, CDR2 FQNEAQ (reference sequence). CDR3 bases: TGTGCCAGCAGCTTAGTGGCACCCGCGGGAAATGAGCAGTTCTTC. The encoded protein is CASSLVAPAGNEQFF.

The V call is TRBV6-5, the J call TRBJ1-1, with a possible D match to TRBD1 (5 bases). Germline loops: CDR1 MNHEY, CDR2 SVGAGI. Between the trimmed V and J ends, which lost 6 bases and 1 base, there was a span of 15 bases. This CDR3 contains 15 residues. CDR3 nucleotide sequence: TGTGCCAGCAGCCAACCCCTGGACAAGAACACTGAAGCTTTCTTT. Amino acid sequence: CASSQPLDKNTEAFF.

This sequence joins TRBV10-3 and TRBJ2-1, with 10 bases identical to TRBD2. V lost 10 bases to trimming and J lost 3 bases; unmatched junction nucleotides: 12. The CDR3 totals 16 residues. Germline assignment: CDR1 ENHRY and CDR2 SYGVKD. Written as DNA, the CDR3 is TGTGCCAACAGCTACACCGGGACTAGCGTCTACAATGAGCAGTTCTTC. This sequence encodes CANSYTGTSVYNEQFF.

The V call is TRBV25-1, the J call TRBJ1-4, with D unclear. Germline lookup yields CDR1 MGHDK and CDR2 SYGVNS. V lost 1 base and J 0 bases, leaving 12 bases between the germline ends. CDR3 length: 17 amino acids. The CDR3 loop reads CASSELGSYATNEKLFF. The CDR3 DNA sequence: TGTGCCAGCAGTGAATTGGGCAGCTATGCAACTAATGAAAAACTGTTTTTT.

This sequence joins TRBV4-1 and TRBJ1-4; 8 bases align to TRBD1. The CDR3 length is 16 residues. V was pared by 1 base and J by 12 bases, with 13 bases of the junction left unmatched. Germline V gene lookup returns CDR1 MGHRA and CDR2 YSYEKL. The CDR3 loop is CASSQVPTGASRELFF. CDR3 DNA: TGCGCCAGCAGCCAAGTTCCGACAGGGGCTTCTCGGGAACTGTTTTTT.

This clone was found many times. The V call is TRBV6-5, the J call TRBJ2-2; 7 bases are a match to TRBD2. This CDR3 region has 15 residues. Germline assignment: CDR1 MNHEY and CDR2 SVGAGI. J was trimmed by 3 bases and V by 10 bases; bases with no gene match: 11. The CDR3 sequence: CATQGTGGYTGELFF. DNA for the CDR3: TGTGCCACCCAAGGGACGGGAGGTTACACCGGGGAGCTGTTTTTT.

The CDR3 DNA follows: TGTGCCAGCAGCCATGACCCGCGGACAGGGATGGACACTGAAGCTTTCTTT. Its protein product is CASSHDPRTGMDTEAFF. The chain links TRBV14 to TRBJ1-1; 8 bases map to TRBD1. CDR3 length: 17 amino acids. The V and J ends lost 3 bases and 3 bases, in that order; junction bases with no gene match: 12. Looked up from germline, CDR1 is SGHDN and CDR2 is FVKESK.

V gene TRBV5-5 combines with J gene TRBJ1-1; D might be TRBD1 (5 bases). Germline CDR1 and CDR2: SGHKS and YYEKEE (reference sequence). V gave up 3 bases and J gave up 5 bases, with 29 bases separating them. CDR3 size: 19 residues. CDR3 sequence (DNA): TGTGCCAGCAGCTCCTATTTGTCGACAGCTCGGGGGACGTGGACTGAAGCTTTCTTT. Its protein product is CASSSYLSTARGTWTEAFF.

The chain carries TRBV19 and TRBJ2-7; 7 bases align to TRBD1. Germline CDR1 reads LNHDA; CDR2 reads SQIVND (reference sequence). With 6 bases clipped from V and 0 bases from J, the junction kept 5 bases outside the gene matches. The CDR3 length is 14 residues. The CDR3 sequence is CASREQGSSYEQYF. In DNA, the CDR3 is TGTGCCAGTAGGGAACAGGGGTCCTCCTACGAGCAGTACTTC.